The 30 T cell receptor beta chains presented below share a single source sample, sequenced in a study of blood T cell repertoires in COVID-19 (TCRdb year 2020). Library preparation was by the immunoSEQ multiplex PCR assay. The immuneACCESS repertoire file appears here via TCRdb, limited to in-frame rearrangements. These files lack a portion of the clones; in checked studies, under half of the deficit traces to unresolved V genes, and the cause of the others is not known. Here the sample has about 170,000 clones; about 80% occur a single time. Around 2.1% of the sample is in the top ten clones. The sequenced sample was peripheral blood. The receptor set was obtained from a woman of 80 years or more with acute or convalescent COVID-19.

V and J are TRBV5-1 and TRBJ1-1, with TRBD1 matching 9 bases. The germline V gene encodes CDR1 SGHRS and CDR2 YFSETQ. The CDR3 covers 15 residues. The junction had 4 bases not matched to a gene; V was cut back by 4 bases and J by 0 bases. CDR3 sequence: CASSSTGGMNTEAFF. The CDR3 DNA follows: TGCGCCAGCAGCAGTACAGGGGGCATGAACACTGAAGCTTTCTTT.

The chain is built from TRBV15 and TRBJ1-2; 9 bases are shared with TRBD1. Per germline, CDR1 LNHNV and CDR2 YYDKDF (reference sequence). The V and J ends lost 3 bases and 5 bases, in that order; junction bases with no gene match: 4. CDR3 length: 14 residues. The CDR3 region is CATSRDRGGYGYTF. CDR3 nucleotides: TGTGCCACCAGCAGGGACAGGGGAGGTTATGGCTACACCTTC.

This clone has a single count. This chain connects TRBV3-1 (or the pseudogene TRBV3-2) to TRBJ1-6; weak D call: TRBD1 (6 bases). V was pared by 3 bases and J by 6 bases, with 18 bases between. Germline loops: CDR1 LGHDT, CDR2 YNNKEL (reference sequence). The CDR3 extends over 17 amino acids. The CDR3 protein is CASSHGVGGALNSPLHF. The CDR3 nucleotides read TGTGCCAGCAGCCACGGGGTAGGGGGGGCGCTTAATTCACCCCTCCACTTT.

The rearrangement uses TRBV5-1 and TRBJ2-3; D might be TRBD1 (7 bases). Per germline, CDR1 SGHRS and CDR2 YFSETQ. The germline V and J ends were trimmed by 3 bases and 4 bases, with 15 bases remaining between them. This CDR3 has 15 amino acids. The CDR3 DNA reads TGCGCCAGCAGCTCCCAGGGGGGAGTGGCAGATACGCAGTATTTT. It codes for CASSSQGGVADTQYF.

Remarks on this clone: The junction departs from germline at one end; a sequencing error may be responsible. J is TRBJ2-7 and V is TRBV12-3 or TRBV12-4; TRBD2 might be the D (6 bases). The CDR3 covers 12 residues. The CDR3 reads CASSFLGGEPYF. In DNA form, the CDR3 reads TGTGCCAGCAGTTTTTTGGGGGGAGAGCCGTACTTC.

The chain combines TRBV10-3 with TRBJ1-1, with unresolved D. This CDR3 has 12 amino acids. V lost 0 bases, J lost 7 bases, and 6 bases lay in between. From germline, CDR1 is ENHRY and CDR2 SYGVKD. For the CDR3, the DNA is TGTGCCATCAGTGAGTCGAGGAGTGAAGCTTTCTTT. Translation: CAISESRSEAFF.

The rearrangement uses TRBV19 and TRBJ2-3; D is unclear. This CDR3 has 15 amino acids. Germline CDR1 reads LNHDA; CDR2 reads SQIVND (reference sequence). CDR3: CATTESGTSTDTQYF. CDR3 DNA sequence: TGTGCTACGACGGAGTCCGGTACTAGCACAGATACGCAGTATTTT.

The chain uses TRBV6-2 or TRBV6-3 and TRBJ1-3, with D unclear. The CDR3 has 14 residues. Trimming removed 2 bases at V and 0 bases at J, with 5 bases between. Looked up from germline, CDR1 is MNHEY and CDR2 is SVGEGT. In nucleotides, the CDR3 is TGTGCCAGCAGTTACGAGGTCTCTGGAAACACCATATATTTT. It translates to CASSYEVSGNTIYF.

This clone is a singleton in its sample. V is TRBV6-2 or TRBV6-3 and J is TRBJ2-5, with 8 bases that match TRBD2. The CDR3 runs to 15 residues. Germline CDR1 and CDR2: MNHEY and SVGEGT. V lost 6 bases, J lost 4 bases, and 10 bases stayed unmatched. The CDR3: CASSDPGLDSETQYF. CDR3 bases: TGTGCCAGCAGCGATCCGGGACTAGACTCAGAGACCCAGTACTTC.

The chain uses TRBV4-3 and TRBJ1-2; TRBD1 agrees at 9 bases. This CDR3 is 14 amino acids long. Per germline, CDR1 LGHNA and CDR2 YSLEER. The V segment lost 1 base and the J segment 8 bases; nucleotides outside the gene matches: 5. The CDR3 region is CASSQGGQGDGYTF. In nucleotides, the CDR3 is TGCGCCAGCAGCCAAGGGGGACAGGGAGACGGCTACACCTTC.

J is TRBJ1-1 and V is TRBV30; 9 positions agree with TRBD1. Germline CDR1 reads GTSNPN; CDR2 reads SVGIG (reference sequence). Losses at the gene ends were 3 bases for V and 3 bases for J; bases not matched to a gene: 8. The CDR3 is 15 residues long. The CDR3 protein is CAWRPLQGAHTEAFF. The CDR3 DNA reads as TGTGCCTGGAGGCCATTACAGGGGGCCCACACTGAAGCTTTCTTT.

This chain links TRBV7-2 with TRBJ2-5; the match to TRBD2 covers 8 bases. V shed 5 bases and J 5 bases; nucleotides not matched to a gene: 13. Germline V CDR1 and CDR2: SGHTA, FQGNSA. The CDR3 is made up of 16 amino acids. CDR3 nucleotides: TGTGCCAGCAGCCCCCAGGCGGGGGGCATCTTGGAGACCCAGTACTTC. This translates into CASSPQAGGILETQYF. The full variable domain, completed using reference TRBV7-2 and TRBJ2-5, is GAGVSQSPSNKVTEKGKDVELRCDPISGHTALYWYRQSLGQGLEFLIYFQGNSAPDKSGLPSDRFSAERTGGSVSTLTIQRTQQEDSAVYLCASSPQAGGILETQYFGPGTRLLVL.

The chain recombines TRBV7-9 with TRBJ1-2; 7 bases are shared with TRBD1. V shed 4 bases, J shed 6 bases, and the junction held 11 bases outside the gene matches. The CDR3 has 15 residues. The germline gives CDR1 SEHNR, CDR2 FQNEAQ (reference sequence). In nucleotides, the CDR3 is TGTGCCAGCAGCTCGCAGGGGGTTAGGATGAATGGCTACACCTTC. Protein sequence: CASSSQGVRMNGYTF.

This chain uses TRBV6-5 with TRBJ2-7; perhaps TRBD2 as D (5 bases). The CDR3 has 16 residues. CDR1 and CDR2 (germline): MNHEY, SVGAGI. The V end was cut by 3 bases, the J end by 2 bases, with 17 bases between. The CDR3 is CASSYGVGSGPYEQYF. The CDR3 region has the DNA TGTGCCAGCAGTTATGGAGTAGGGAGTGGCCCCTACGAGCAGTACTTC.

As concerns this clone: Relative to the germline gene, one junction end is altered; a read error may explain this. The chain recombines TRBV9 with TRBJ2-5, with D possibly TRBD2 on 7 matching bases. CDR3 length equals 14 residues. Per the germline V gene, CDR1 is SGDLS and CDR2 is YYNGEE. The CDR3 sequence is CASSAQGREDTQYF. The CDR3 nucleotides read TGTGCCAGCAGCGCCCAGGGGAGGGAAGACACCCAGTACTTC.

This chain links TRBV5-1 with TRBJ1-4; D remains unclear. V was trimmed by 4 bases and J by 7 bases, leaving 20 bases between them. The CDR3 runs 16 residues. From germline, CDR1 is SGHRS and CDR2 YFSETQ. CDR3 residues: CASSAGSGGGVEKLFF. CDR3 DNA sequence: TGCGCCAGCAGCGCGGGCTCCGGAGGTGGAGTTGAAAAACTGTTTTTT.

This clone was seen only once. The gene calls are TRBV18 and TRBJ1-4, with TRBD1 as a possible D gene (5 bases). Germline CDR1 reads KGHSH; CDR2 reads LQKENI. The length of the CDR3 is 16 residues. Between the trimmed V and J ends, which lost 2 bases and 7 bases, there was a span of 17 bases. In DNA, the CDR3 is TGTGCCAGCTCACCAGGTGCTGCGGGGCCCGGTGAAAAACTGTTTTTT. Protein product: CASSPGAAGPGEKLFF.

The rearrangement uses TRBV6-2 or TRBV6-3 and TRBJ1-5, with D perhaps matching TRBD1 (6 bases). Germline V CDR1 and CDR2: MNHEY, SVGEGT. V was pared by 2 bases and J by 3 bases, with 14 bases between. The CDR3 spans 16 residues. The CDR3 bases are TGTGCCAGCAGTTACGGTTATCAGGGGATCAATCAGCCCCAGCATTTT. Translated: CASSYGYQGINQPQHF.

The CDR3 sequence: CASSIEGGTNYGYTF. The CDR3 region has the DNA TGTGCCAGTAGTATAGAAGGCGGTACTAACTATGGCTACACCTTC. The V call is TRBV19, the J call TRBJ1-2; D gene uncertain. This CDR3 contains 15 residues. Germline V gives CDR1 LNHDA, CDR2 SQIVND (reference sequence). Trimming left V 0 bases short and J 0 bases short, with 8 bases between.

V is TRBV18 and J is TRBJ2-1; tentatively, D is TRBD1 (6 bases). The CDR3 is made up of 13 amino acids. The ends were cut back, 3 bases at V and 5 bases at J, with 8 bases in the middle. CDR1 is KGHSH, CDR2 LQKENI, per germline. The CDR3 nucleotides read TGTGCCAGCTCACCGGCAGGGGACAATGAGCAGTTCTTC. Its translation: CASSPAGDNEQFF.

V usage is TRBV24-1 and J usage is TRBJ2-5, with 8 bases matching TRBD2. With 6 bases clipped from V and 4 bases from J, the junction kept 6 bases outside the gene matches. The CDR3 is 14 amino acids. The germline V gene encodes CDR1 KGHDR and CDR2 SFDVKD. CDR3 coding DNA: TGTGCCACCAGTCTTGCGGGGGGAACAGAGACCCAGTACTTC. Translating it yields CATSLAGGTETQYF.

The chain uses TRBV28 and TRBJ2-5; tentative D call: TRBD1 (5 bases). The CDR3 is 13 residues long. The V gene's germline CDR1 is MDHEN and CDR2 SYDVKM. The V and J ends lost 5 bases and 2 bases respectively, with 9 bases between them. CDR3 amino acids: CASSDRPQETQYF. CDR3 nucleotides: TGTGCCAGCAGTGACAGACCACAAGAGACCCAGTACTTC.

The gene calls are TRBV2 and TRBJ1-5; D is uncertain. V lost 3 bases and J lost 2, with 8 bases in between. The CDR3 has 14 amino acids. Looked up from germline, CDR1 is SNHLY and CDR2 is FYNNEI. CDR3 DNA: TGTGCCAGCAGTGAGTTAATTGGCAATCAGCCCCAGCATTTT. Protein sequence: CASSELIGNQPQHF.

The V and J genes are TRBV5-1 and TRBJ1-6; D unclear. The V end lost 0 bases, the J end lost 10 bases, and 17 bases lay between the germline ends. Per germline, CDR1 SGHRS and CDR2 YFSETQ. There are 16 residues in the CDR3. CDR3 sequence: CASSLGESRNGSPLHF. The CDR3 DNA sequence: TGCGCCAGCAGCTTGGGGGAGAGTAGGAATGGATCACCCCTCCACTTT. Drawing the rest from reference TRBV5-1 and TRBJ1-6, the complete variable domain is KAGVTQTPRYLIKTRGQQVTLSCSPISGHRSVSWYQQTPGQGLQFLFEYFSETQRNKGNFPGRFSGRQFSNSRSEMNVSTLELGDSALYLCASSLGESRNGSPLHFGNGTRLTVT.

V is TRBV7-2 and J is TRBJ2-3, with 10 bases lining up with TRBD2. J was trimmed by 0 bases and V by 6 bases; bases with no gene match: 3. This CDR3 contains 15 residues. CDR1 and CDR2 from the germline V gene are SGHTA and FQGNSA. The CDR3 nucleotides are TGTGCCAGCAGTTTGACTAGCGGGAGCACAGATACGCAGTATTTT. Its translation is CASSLTSGSTDTQYF.

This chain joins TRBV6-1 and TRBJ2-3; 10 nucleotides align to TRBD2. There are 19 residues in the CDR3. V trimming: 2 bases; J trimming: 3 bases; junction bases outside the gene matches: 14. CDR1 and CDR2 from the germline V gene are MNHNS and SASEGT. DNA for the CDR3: TGTGCCAGCAGTGAACTACAGGGAGAGACTAGCGGGTCGACAGATACGCAGTATTTT. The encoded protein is CASSELQGETSGSTDTQYF.

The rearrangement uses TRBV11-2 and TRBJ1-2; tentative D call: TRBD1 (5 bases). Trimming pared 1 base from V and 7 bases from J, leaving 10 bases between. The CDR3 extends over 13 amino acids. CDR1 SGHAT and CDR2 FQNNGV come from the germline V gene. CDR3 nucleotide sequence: TGTGCCAGCAGCTTAGTCGCGGGGGGTGGCTACACCTTC. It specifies CASSLVAGGGYTF.

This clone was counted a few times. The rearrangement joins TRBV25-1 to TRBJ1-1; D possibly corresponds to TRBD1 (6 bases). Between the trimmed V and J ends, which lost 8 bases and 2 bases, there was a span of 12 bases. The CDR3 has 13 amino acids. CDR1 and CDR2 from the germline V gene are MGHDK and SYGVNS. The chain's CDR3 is CASRTGRNTEAFF. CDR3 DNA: TGTGCCAGCCGTACAGGGAGAAACACTGAAGCTTTCTTT.

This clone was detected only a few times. The CDR3 loop reads CSVRPPGRGGYTF. The CDR3, as DNA: TGCAGCGTTCGCCCCCCGGGCCGAGGGGGCTACACCTTC. J is TRBJ1-2 and V is TRBV29-1; unclear D gene. The germline CDR1 and CDR2 sequences are SQVTM and ANQGSEA. The CDR3 runs 13 residues. V shed 5 bases and J shed 8 bases, with 18 bases lying between them. Using reference TRBV29-1 and TRBJ1-2 for the parts outside the CDR3, the full variable domain is SAVISQKPSRDICQRGTSLTIQCQVDSQVTMMFWYRQQPGQSLTLIATANQGSEATYESGFVIDKFPISRPNLTFSTLTVSNMSPEDSSIYLCSVRPPGRGGYTFGSGTRLTVV.

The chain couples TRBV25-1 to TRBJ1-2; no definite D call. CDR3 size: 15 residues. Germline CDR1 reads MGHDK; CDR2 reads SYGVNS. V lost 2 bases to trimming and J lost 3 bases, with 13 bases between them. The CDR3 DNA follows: TGTGCCAGCAGTGAACCCACGATTTCGGACTATGGCTACACCTTC. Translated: CASSEPTISDYGYTF.